This TCR beta chain was identified in a study of CD8+ T cells in alopecia areata. Study-wide results and caveats: Among the 100 top clones, expanded CD8+ clones, like scalp clonality, were significantly decreased by tofacitinib. In scalp and blood during tofacitinib, many expanded lesional clones persisted.

Between the trimmed V and J ends, which lost 4 bases and 4 bases, there was a span of 17 bases. Germline V gene sequence: CDR1 SGDLS, CDR2 YYNGEE. The CDR3 runs 16 residues. As for treatment: oral pan-JAK inhibitor, 5-10 mg twice daily. On this clone itself: The antigen remains undetermined.

In each case, RNA was isolated and then reverse transcribed into cDNA as the sequencing template. Measured with immunoSEQ multiplex PCR; TCRdb has only the in-frame clones, and not every one. The sample gives a few hundred thousand clones, around two fifths of which show up once; 0.48% is in the top ten. The sequence was collected from a human donor with alopecia areata. The specimen was CD4+ T cells sorted from blood, collected around week 34, from a patient treated with tofacitinib. The chain has TRBV9 and TRBJ2-2, with D tentatively TRBD2 (6 bases). CDR3 in amino acids: CASSSAPVGGTGELFF. In DNA, the CDR3 is TGTGCCAGCAGCTCCGCCCCGGTGGGGGGCACCGGGGAGCTGTTTTTT.